Presented here are 9 T cell receptor beta chains from one specimen sequenced in a study of blood T cells in healthy people across ages. The second PCR ran roughly 6 to 11 cycles with a sample-barcoded 5' primer and J-beta primers. Using its own MiXCR run on the 5' RACE reads, TCRdb lists one record per CDR3 protein. The table lists 850,000 to 1,000,000 distinct CDR3 sequences, 40% to 60% of them singletons. Material for sequencing was blood. The receptors were gathered from a man aged 30-40 years in good health.

The chain couples TRBV5-6 to TRBJ2-5; 7 nucleotides match TRBD1. The length of the CDR3 is 15 residues. Germline V gene lookup returns CDR1 SGHDT and CDR2 YYEEEE. The junction had 9 bases not matched to a gene; V was cut back by 2 bases and J by 5 bases. CDR3 DNA sequence: TGTGCCAGCAGCTTCCGGGACAGAGATGTGGAGACCCAGTACTTC. It yields the protein CASSFRDRDVETQYF. Complete variable domain (other parts from reference TRBV5-6 and TRBJ2-5): DAGVTQSPTHLIKTRGQQVTLRCSPKSGHDTVSWYQQALGQGPQFIFQYYEEEERQRGNFPDRFSGHQFPNYSSELNVNALLLGDSALYLCASSFRDRDVETQYFGPGTRLLVL.

Remarks on this clonotype: This may stem from a read error, because a much larger clone lies one nucleotide away. The chain carries TRBV7-2 and TRBJ2-3; D gene unclear. CDR1 and CDR2 (germline): SGHTA, FQGNSA. Trimming cost V 1 base and J 3 bases, with 11 bases left between them. The CDR3 totals 15 residues. CDR3 sequence reads: CASSLERARTDTQYF. CDR3 sequence (DNA): TGTGCCAGCAGCTTAGAACGAGCGAGGACAGATACGCAGTATTTT. Full variable domain (remainder filled in from reference TRBV7-2 and TRBJ2-3): GAGVSQSPSNKVTEKGKDVELRCDPISGHTALYWYRQSLGQGLEFLIYFQGNSAPDKSGLPSDRFSAERTGGSVSTLTIQRTQQEDSAVYLCASSLERARTDTQYFGPGTRLTVL.

This chain connects TRBV6-1 to TRBJ2-7; the D gene is possibly TRBD1 (5 bases). V was cut by 1 base and J by 2 bases, with 12 bases left in between. CDR1 MNHNS and CDR2 SASEGT come from the germline V gene. The CDR3 contains 15 residues. This chain's CDR3 is CASSEVPGPAYEQYF. CDR3 bases: TGTGCCAGCAGTGAAGTACCAGGGCCGGCCTACGAGCAGTACTTC.

The V gene is TRBV12-3 or TRBV12-4, the J gene TRBJ2-7; the match to TRBD1 covers 9 bases. V shed 6 bases, J shed 6 bases, and the junction held 15 bases outside the gene matches. The CDR3 covers 16 residues. In DNA form, the CDR3 reads TGTGCCAGCAGGCCAACCGGGACAGGGTTGGTGGGCGAGCAGTACTTC. It translates to CASRPTGTGLVGEQYF.

The chain combines TRBV5-1 with TRBJ2-7; 8 nucleotides agree with TRBD1. The germline V gene has CDR1 SGHRS and CDR2 YFSETQ. The CDR3 totals 14 residues. V was clipped by 5 bases and J by 3 bases; unmatched bases: 7. The CDR3: CASSSQGANYEQYF. In DNA, the CDR3 is TGCGCCAGCAGTTCGCAGGGGGCGAACTACGAGCAGTACTTC. Variable domain in full (rest from reference TRBV5-1 and TRBJ2-7): KAGVTQTPRYLIKTRGQQVTLSCSPISGHRSVSWYQQTPGQGLQFLFEYFSETQRNKGNFPGRFSGRQFSNSRSEMNVSTLELGDSALYLCASSSQGANYEQYFGPGTRLTVT.

This clonotype was recorded a few times. This chain joins TRBV4-1 and TRBJ2-4; 7 nucleotides agree with TRBD1. The CDR3 length is 16 residues. V was pared by 4 bases and J by 0 bases, with 6 bases of the junction left unmatched. Looked up from germline, CDR1 is MGHRA and CDR2 is YSYEKL. The CDR3 DNA follows: TGCGCCAGCAGCCGGGGACAGCCACTAGCCAAAAACATTCAGTACTTC. This gives the protein CASSRGQPLAKNIQYF.

V and J are TRBV4-3 and TRBJ2-7; D tentatively fits TRBD1 or TRBD2 (5 bases each). The CDR3 sequence is 15 residues long. In germline, CDR1 is LGHNA, CDR2 YSLEER. Trimming left V 1 base short and J 2 bases short, with 12 bases between. The CDR3 DNA reads as TGCGCCAGCAGCCAAGGCCGGGACCCTACCTACGAGCAGTACTTC. Its protein is CASSQGRDPTYEQYF.

This clonotype was seen a handful of times. The chain carries TRBV6-1 and TRBJ2-7; the D is unclear. This CDR3 region has 11 residues. Between the trimmed V and J ends, which lost 2 bases and 5 bases, there was a span of 4 bases. CDR1 MNHNS and CDR2 SASEGT come from the germline V gene. This CDR3 is CASSELHEQYF. The CDR3 bases are TGTGCCAGCAGTGAACTCCACGAGCAGTACTTC.

In regard to this clonotype: The junction departs from the called germline gene at one end, perhaps through a read error. J is TRBJ2-2 and V is TRBV2; D unclear. From germline, CDR1 is SNHLY and CDR2 FYNNEI. This CDR3 has 15 residues. Here the CDR3 DNA reads TGTGCCTGCAGTGACCCCCGGCCGAACACCGGGGAGCTGTTTTTT. It yields the protein CACSDPRPNTGELFF.